A single T cell receptor (beta chain) is shown here with its context. The antigen remains undetermined. These data originate in a study of shared clonotypes between healthy human individuals. For the study at large: The donors, two women and a few men, were aged 18 to 49. Study-wide points: A limitation of the genetic and exposure-history diversity represented arose from few donors. Sharing across four donors was highest in naive CD4 (around 5%) and lowest in memory CD8 (roughly 0.4%).

Profiling relied on immunoSEQ multiplex PCR, and the TCRdb table lists in-frame clones only, not all of them. Among about 1.5 million clones listed, 95% to 99% were seen once. This CDR3 spans 13 amino acids. V dropped 3 bases and J dropped 12; count of bases not matched to a gene: 6. Per the germline V gene, CDR1 is WSHSY and CDR2 is SAAADI. Sequenced material: naive CD4+ T cells sorted from blood. The subset: CD45RA+ positively selected. The TCR was taken from a man under 40 in good health. The chain links TRBV10-2 to TRBJ2-7; 12 bases are shared with TRBD2. As DNA, the CDR3 is TGCGCCAGCAGTGAATTGACTAGCGGGAGCCTGTACTTC. Its protein product is CASSELTSGSLYF.